Shown below are 11 T cell receptor beta chains from a single sample sequenced in a study of T cells in Graves' hyperthyroidism and ophthalmopathy. Amplified TCR beta CDR3 regions derived from RNA transcripts. The primer set for the first-round RT-PCR of the TCR CDR3 was HTBI. Via MiXCR, TCRdb re-called the multiplex PCR reads, giving one row per CDR3 protein. Of around 600,000 distinct CDR3 sequences in the sample, roughly 15% were seen once. The sequencing input was blood. These receptor sequences come from a woman aged 45-59 years with Graves' ophthalmopathy.

Note on this clonotype: A single base separates this from a much larger clone, so it may be a read error. The chain employs TRBV18 and TRBJ2-2, with TRBD2 as a possible D gene (6 bases). Trimming took off 8 bases at V and 6 bases at J, with 10 bases between the two ends. The CDR3 is 12 residues long. Germline CDR1 is KGHSH and CDR2 is LQKENI. The CDR3, as DNA: TGTGCCAGCCCCCCTAGCGCCGGGGAGCTGTTTTTT. Residues: CASPPSAGELFF.

This clonotype has just one count. This chain uses TRBV27 with TRBJ2-1, with 7 bases aligning to TRBD1. Trimming removed 6 bases from V and 5 bases from J; junction bases left unmatched: 4. Germline V gene data show CDR1 as MNHEY and CDR2 as SMNVEV (reference sequence). The CDR3 is 13 amino acids. The CDR3 loop is CASRRQGDNEQFF. CDR3 DNA sequence: TGTGCCAGCAGACGACAGGGTGACAATGAGCAGTTCTTC.

This clonotype was detected many times. The chain links TRBV6-1 to TRBJ1-1; D may be TRBD1 (6 bases). The CDR3 contains 15 residues. Trimming removed 6 bases at V and 4 bases at J, with 18 bases between. Germline V gives CDR1 MNHNS, CDR2 SASEGT. As DNA, the CDR3 is TGTGCCAGCAGCACACACGAGAGGGGGAGCACTGAAGCTTTCTTT. As protein: CASSTHERGSTEAFF.

The chain links TRBV9 to TRBJ2-7; TRBD2 matches at 8 bases. CDR1 is SGDLS and CDR2 is YYNGEE in the germline V gene. With V trimmed by 3 bases and J by 0 bases, 2 bases remained unmatched. CDR3 size: 14 residues. This CDR3 is CASSALAGSYEQYF. In nucleotides, the CDR3 is TGTGCCAGCAGCGCCCTAGCGGGCTCCTACGAGCAGTACTTC.

Points on this clonotype: One end of the junction varies from germline; a read error may be responsible. The gene calls are TRBV7-2 and TRBJ1-6, with 7 positions matching TRBD1. CDR3 length: 16 residues. Germline values: CDR1 SGHTA, CDR2 FQGNSA. The CDR3 nucleotides are TGCGCCAGCAGCCAAGACCGGGACAGCGTAGGATCACCCCTCCACTTT. Protein product: CASSQDRDSVGSPLHF.

In this sample, this clonotype turned up many times. The chain couples TRBV2 to TRBJ1-4, with 11 positions matching TRBD1. V shed 6 bases, J shed 5 bases, and the junction held 14 bases outside the gene matches. CDR3 length equals 18 residues. The germline V gene encodes CDR1 SNHLY and CDR2 FYNNEI. This CDR3 is CASSRYGTGGPSNEKLFF. The CDR3, as DNA: TGTGCCAGCAGCCGTTACGGGACAGGGGGACCCTCGAATGAAAAACTGTTTTTT.

Only a few counts were recorded for this clonotype. The CDR3 DNA follows: TGTGCCAGTAGCCAAAAAGGGGTAGGTGGCTACACCTTC. It codes for CASSQKGVGGYTF. The chain links TRBV19 to TRBJ1-2; possible D gene TRBD1, 5 bases. The CDR3 covers 13 residues. From germline, CDR1 is LNHDA and CDR2 SQIVND (reference sequence). Trimming stripped 6 bases from V and 7 bases from J, with 15 bases between.

This clonotype came up many times. The genes are TRBV6-5 and TRBJ2-5, with D perhaps given as TRBD1 or TRBD2 (5 bases each). Trimming shortened V by 2 bases and J by 4 bases, and 14 bases separated the two germline ends. The CDR3 has 15 amino acids. Germline CDR1 MNHEY, CDR2 SVGAGI. The CDR3 here is CASSYRGVKGETQYF. CDR3 coding DNA: TGTGCCAGCAGTTACCGGGGCGTTAAAGGAGAGACCCAGTACTTC.

Details on this clonotype: A junction end diverges from the germline sequence, so it may reflect a read error. The chain is built from TRBV2 and TRBJ2-5; perhaps D is TRBD1 or TRBD2 (5 bases each). The CDR3 is 14 amino acids. Germline assignment: CDR1 SNHLY and CDR2 FYNNEI. CDR3 sequence (DNA): TGTGCCAGCAGTGAGGGACGGATACGAGAGACCCAGTACTTT. This gives the protein CASSEGRIRETQYF.

This clonotype showed up many times. The chain combines TRBV7-8 with TRBJ2-2, with 9 bases matching TRBD2. CDR1 and CDR2 from the germline V gene are SGHVS and FQNEAQ. Unmatched junction bases numbered 12, after V lost 1 base and J lost 3 bases. The CDR3 consists of 19 residues. The CDR3 here is CASSLVPSSSGTYTGELFF. The CDR3 DNA reads TGTGCCAGCAGCTTAGTCCCCTCTTCTAGCGGGACCTACACCGGGGAGCTGTTTTTT.

This clonotype was detected only a few times. V and J are TRBV19 and TRBJ1-5, with 9 nucleotides matching TRBD1. CDR1 is LNHDA, CDR2 SQIVND, per germline (reference sequence). Trimming took 10 bases from V and 2 from J; bases not matched to a gene: 15. The CDR3 consists of 17 residues. In nucleotides, the CDR3 is TGTGCCACCCTAGACAGGGGGGGGATTGTAGGCAATCAGCCCCAGCATTTT. This sequence encodes CATLDRGGIVGNQPQHF. The full variable domain, with the rest looked up from reference TRBV19 and TRBJ1-5, is DGGITQSPKYLFRKEGQNVTLSCEQNLNHDAMYWYRQDPGQGLRLIYYSQIVNDFQKGDIAEGYSVSREKKESFPLTVTSAQKNPTAFYLCATLDRGGIVGNQPQHFGDGTRLSIL.